This T cell receptor beta chain was documented in a study of shared clonotypes between healthy human individuals. About the research overall: The people who gave samples were a couple of women and a few men aged 18 to 49.

CDR1 is GTSNPN and CDR2 is SVGIG in the germline V gene (reference sequence). The V end lost 4 bases, the J end lost 4 bases, and 19 bases lay between the germline ends. This CDR3 spans 15 amino acids. Genomic DNA from each subset was divided evenly over several immunoSEQ plates. The repertoire was sequenced with immunoSEQ multiplex PCR; TCRdb's copy has only in-frame clones and lacks some. There are about 1.5 million clones in the sample; around 98% occur only once, and roughly 0.45% lies in the top ten. This clonotype was obtained from a man under 40 in good health. Sequenced input: naive CD4+ T cells sorted from blood. The subset was: CD45RA+ positively selected. This chain links TRBV30 with TRBJ1-2; D not certain. CDR3: CAWNTPRNSSYGYTF. The CDR3 coding sequence is TGTGCCTGGAATACCCCCCGCAATTCCTCCTATGGCTACACCTTC.